This T cell receptor beta chain was identified during a study of CD8+ T cells in alopecia areata. Isolated RNA was reverse transcribed into cDNA used as the sequencing template. Some clones are missing from TCRdb's copy, which holds only in-frame ones; the method was immunoSEQ multiplex PCR. The sample has a few hundred thousand clones; 66% are singletons. Study-wide results and limits: Tofacitinib significantly lowered scalp clonality and expanded CD8+ clones among the top 100. The treated group had a single nonresponder, limiting CD8+ expansion-response conclusions.

V was shortened by 4 bases and J by 2 bases, with 14 bases between the two germline ends. Germline-derived CDR1 and CDR2 are SGHRS and YFSETQ. The CDR3 runs 15 residues. Treatment denoted: oral pan-JAK inhibitor, 5-10 mg twice daily. Investigators sorted PBMCs to obtain both CD4+ and CD8+ T cells. Concerning this clone itself: Its antigen is not identified.

The receptor was derived from a human donor with alopecia areata. The chain combines TRBV5-1 with TRBJ2-3; perhaps TRBD1 as D (6 bases). The material was CD4+ T cells sorted from blood, obtained around week 44, from a patient treated with tofacitinib. In DNA, the CDR3 is TGCGCCAGCAGCAGCACAGGGTATACCACAGATACGCAGTATTTT. It encodes CASSSTGYTTDTQYF.